Ten or more counts support the clone carrying this TCR beta chain. Its antigen is unidentified. This record comes from a study of identical twins. The length of the CDR3 is 12 residues. Trimming left V 6 bases short and J 9 bases short, with 12 bases between. TCRdb itself ran the 5' RACE reads through MiXCR, one entry per CDR3 protein. The sample records around 960,000 distinct CDR3 sequences, 10% to 15% being singletons. Every one of the donors was a healthy Caucasian. The study's findings and limits: Zero-insertion analyses might be partly confounded by invariant T cells like MAIT and iNKT. Cord blood beta clonotypes that were abundant carried fewer insertions, and memory repertoires showed no such trend.

These data were likewise used in another study, on yellow fever vaccine responses in identical twins.

This TCR derives from a woman aged 18-29 years in good health. The material sequenced was PBMCs. The chain joins TRBV12-3 or TRBV12-4 to TRBJ1-5; D unresolved. The CDR3 here is CASRGPLSPQHF. The CDR3 coding sequence is TGTGCCAGCAGAGGACCTCTCTCGCCCCAGCATTTT.